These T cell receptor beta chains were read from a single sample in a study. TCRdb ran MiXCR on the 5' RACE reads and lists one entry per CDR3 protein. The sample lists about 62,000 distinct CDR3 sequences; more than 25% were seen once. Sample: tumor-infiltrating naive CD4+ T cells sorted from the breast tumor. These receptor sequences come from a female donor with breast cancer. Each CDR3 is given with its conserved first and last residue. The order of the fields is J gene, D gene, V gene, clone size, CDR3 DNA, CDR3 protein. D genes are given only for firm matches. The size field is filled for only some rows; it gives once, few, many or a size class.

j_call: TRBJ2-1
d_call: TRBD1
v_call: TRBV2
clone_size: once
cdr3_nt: TGTACCAGCAGCCCGTTGACAGGGCGTAATGAGCAGTTCTTC
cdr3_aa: CTSSPLTGRNEQFF

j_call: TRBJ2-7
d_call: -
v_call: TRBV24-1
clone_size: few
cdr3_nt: TGTGCCACCAGTGATCGTACAGGTAACGCCTACGAGCAGTACTTC
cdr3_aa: CATSDRTGNAYEQYF

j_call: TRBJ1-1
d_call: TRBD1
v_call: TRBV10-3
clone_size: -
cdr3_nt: TGTGCCATCAGTGGACAGGGGGGCGGCACTGAAGCTTTCTTT
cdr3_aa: CAISGQGGGTEAFF

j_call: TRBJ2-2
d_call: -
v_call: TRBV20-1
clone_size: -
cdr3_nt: TGCAGTGCTAGCCCTGGGGAGAACACCGGGGAGCTGTTTTTT
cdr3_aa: CSASPGENTGELFF

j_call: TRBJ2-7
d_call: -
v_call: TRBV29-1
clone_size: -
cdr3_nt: TGCAGCGTTGAGACTACAGGGACCTACGAGCAGTACTTC
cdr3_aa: CSVETTGTYEQYF

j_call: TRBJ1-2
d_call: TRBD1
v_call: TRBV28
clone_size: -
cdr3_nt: TGTGCCAGCAGACTCTTCCGGGACAGGGCTTCTGGCTACACCTTC
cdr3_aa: CASRLFRDRASGYTF

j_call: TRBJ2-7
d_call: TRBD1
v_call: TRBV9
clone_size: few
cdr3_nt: TGTGCCAGCAGCGCCCACCAAACAGGGGCCGGCGAGCAGTACTTC
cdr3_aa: CASSAHQTGAGEQYF

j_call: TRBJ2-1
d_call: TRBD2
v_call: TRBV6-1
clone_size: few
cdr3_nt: TGTGCCAGCAGTGGCCTAGTGGGGAGGGGTACGGATGAGCAGTTCTTC
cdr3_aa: CASSGLVGRGTDEQFF

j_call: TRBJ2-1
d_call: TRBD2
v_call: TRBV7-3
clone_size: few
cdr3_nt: TGTGCCAGCAGCGTCTCCGGGACTAGCTTTAATCGGGGCAATGAGCAGTTCTTC
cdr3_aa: CASSVSGTSFNRGNEQFF

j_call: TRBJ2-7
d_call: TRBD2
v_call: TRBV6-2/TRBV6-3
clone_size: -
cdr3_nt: TGTGCCAGCACGTCCCTCACTAGCGGTCCCCACGAGCAGTACTTC
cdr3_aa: CASTSLTSGPHEQYF

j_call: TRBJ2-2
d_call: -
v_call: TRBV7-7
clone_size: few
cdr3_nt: TGTGCTATCATGACAGGTTCGAACACCGGGGAGCTGTTTTTT
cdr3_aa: CAIMTGSNTGELFF

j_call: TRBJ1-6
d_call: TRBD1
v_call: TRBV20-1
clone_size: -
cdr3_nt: TGCAGTGCTTTCGCTCGGGACAGGACCTATAATTCACCCCTCCACTTT
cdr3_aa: CSAFARDRTYNSPLHF

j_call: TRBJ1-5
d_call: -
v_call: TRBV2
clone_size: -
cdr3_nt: TGTGCCAGCAGATCTTTTGGCAATAGCAATCAGCCCCAGCATTTT
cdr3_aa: CASRSFGNSNQPQHF

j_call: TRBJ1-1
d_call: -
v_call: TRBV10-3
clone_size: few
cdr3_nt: TGTGCCATCAGTGCGGTCGCGGGACACGCTGAAGCTTTCTTT
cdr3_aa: CAISAVAGHAEAFF

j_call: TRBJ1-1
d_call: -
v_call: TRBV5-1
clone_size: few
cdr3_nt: TGCGCCAGCAGCTTCTTCGGGGGGGCTAAGAACACTGAAGCTTTCTTT
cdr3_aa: CASSFFGGAKNTEAFF